The 14 T cell receptor beta chains reported below all come from one sample, sequenced in a study of cytomegalovirus exposure and HLA in healthy donors. Measured with immunoSEQ multiplex PCR; TCRdb has only the in-frame clones, and not every one. This sample yields over 200,000 clones, of which 70% to 90% are seen a single time; approximately 2.9% belongs to the top ten. The specimen was PBMCs. The source is a woman younger than 35 in good health and CMV-seronegative.

A remark on this clone: The same CDR3 is also encoded by other DNA sequences in this sample. V is TRBV19 and J is TRBJ1-5; TRBD1 matches at 7 bases. This CDR3 region has 16 residues. The junction had 2 bases not matched to a gene; V was cut back by 0 bases and J by 0 bases. Germline values: CDR1 LNHDA, CDR2 SQIVND (reference sequence). As DNA, the CDR3 is TGTGCCAGTAGTATAGAAGGGGGCTATAGCAATCAGCCCCAGCATTTT. Translation: CASSIEGGYSNQPQHF.

The rearrangement links TRBV30 to TRBJ2-4; 9 nucleotides match TRBD1. The CDR3 runs to 13 residues. The V segment lost 5 bases and the J segment 9 bases; nucleotides outside the gene matches: 8. CDR1 and CDR2 from the germline V gene are GTSNPN and SVGIG (reference sequence). CDR3 protein: CAWRPGTGTIQYF. CDR3 DNA sequence: TGTGCCTGGCGTCCCGGGACAGGGACCATTCAGTACTTC.

J is TRBJ2-2 and V is TRBV27; 7 nucleotides agree with TRBD1. Per the germline V gene, CDR1 is MNHEY and CDR2 is SMNVEV (reference sequence). The CDR3 is 18 amino acids. V lost 3 bases and J lost 2; bases outside the gene matches: 12. CDR3 sequence (DNA): TGTGCCAGCAGTTTTTTACCCCCGCGACAGGGTAACACCGGGGAGCTGTTTTTT. Translating gives CASSFLPPRQGNTGELFF.

This clone was observed a few times. This chain joins TRBV30 and TRBJ2-7; 9 bases align to TRBD2. CDR1 GTSNPN and CDR2 SVGIG come from the germline V gene (reference sequence). Losses at the gene ends were 6 bases for V and 2 bases for J; bases not matched to a gene: 5. This CDR3 comprises 13 residues. The CDR3 reads CACLSGRTYEQYF. DNA of the CDR3: TGTGCCTGCCTTAGCGGGAGAACCTACGAGCAGTACTTC. The full variable domain, completed using reference TRBV30 and TRBJ2-7, is SQTIHQWPATLVQPVGSPLSLECTVEGTSNPNLYWYRQAAGRGLQLLFYSVGIGQISSEVPQNLSASRPQDRQFILSSKKLLLSDSGFYLCACLSGRTYEQYFGPGTRLTVT.

The CDR3 protein is CASRPSYEQYF. CDR3 nucleotides: TGTGCCAGCCGCCCTAGCTACGAGCAGTACTTC. V is TRBV2 and J is TRBJ2-7; D unresolved. The CDR3 length is 11 residues. Trimming took off 8 bases at V and 3 bases at J, with 8 bases between the two ends. Germline V gene lookup returns CDR1 SNHLY and CDR2 FYNNEI.

J is TRBJ2-7 and V is TRBV27, with D unresolved. Trimming took off 3 bases at V and 6 bases at J, with 15 bases between the two ends. The CDR3 runs 14 residues. From germline, CDR1 is MNHEY and CDR2 SMNVEV (reference sequence). CDR3 nucleotides: TGTGCCAGCAGTTTCAGGTCCCCTCCCCTCGAGCAGTACTTC. Its translation is CASSFRSPPLEQYF.

The chain carries TRBV4-1 and TRBJ2-7; 10 bases are a match to TRBD2. The CDR3 is 16 residues long. V lost 1 base to trimming and J lost 5 bases; unmatched junction nucleotides: 8. Germline V gene lookup returns CDR1 MGHRA and CDR2 YSYEKL. CDR3 nucleotide sequence: TGCGCCAGCAGCCAAGGATACAGGACTAGCGGCGACGAGCAGTACTTC. Translation: CASSQGYRTSGDEQYF.

The V call is TRBV27, the J call TRBJ2-5; 10 positions agree with TRBD1. The germline V gene encodes CDR1 MNHEY and CDR2 SMNVEV (reference sequence). V dropped 4 bases and J dropped 2; count of bases not matched to a gene: 7. The CDR3 has 16 amino acids. The CDR3 sequence: CASSSSGQGLQETQYF. In DNA form, the CDR3 reads TGTGCCAGCAGTTCATCGGGACAGGGGTTACAAGAGACCCAGTACTTC.

CDR3 bases: TGTGCCAGCAGCGCCTCTAGCGCGTGGGACTATGAGCAGTTCTTC. It encodes CASSASSAWDYEQFF. The chain links TRBV9 to TRBJ2-1; perhaps TRBD2 as D (6 bases). Trimming removed 3 bases from V and 8 bases from J, with 18 bases in between. This CDR3 is 15 amino acids long. Germline CDR1 is SGDLS and CDR2 is YYNGEE.

Only one count was recorded for this clone. The chain uses TRBV5-1 and TRBJ2-7; D perhaps matches TRBD1 (6 bases). The germline CDR1 and CDR2 sequences are SGHRS and YFSETQ. Trimming cost V 7 bases and J 0 bases, with 14 bases left between them. CDR3 length: 14 residues. The DNA for the CDR3 is TGCGCCAGCTCATTACGGGACATCTCCTACGAGCAGTACTTC. Its translation: CASSLRDISYEQYF.

The gene calls are TRBV29-1 and TRBJ1-1; possibly TRBD1 for D (5 bases). Germline CDR1 SQVTM, CDR2 ANQGSEA. The CDR3 spans 12 residues. Trimming pared 7 bases from V and 5 bases from J, leaving 14 bases between. The DNA for the CDR3 is TGCAGCGCCAGCAACGGGGGGACTGAAGCTTTCTTT. Encoded protein: CSASNGGTEAFF. Together with reference TRBV29-1 and TRBJ1-1, the CDR3 gives the full variable domain: SAVISQKPSRDICQRGTSLTIQCQVDSQVTMMFWYRQQPGQSLTLIATANQGSEATYESGFVIDKFPISRPNLTFSTLTVSNMSPEDSSIYLCSASNGGTEAFFGQGTRLTVV.

This clone has just a few counts. V gene TRBV27 combines with J gene TRBJ2-7, with no clear D. CDR3 length: 11 residues. The germline V and J ends were trimmed by 4 bases and 4 bases, with 5 bases remaining between them. Germline V CDR1 and CDR2: MNHEY, SMNVEV (reference sequence). CDR3 sequence (DNA): TGTGCCAGCAGTTCCCCGTACGAGCAGTACTTC. Amino acids: CASSSPYEQYF.

The chain carries TRBV6-1 and TRBJ2-7; D is possibly TRBD1 (6 bases). Germline V gene sequence: CDR1 MNHNS, CDR2 SASEGT. V was trimmed by 5 bases and J by 0 bases, leaving 14 bases between them. The CDR3 runs 15 residues. The chain's CDR3 is CASSQTGTSSYEQYF. CDR3 DNA: TGTGCCAGCAGTCAAACAGGGACAAGCTCCTACGAGCAGTACTTC.

The chain joins TRBV2 to TRBJ1-1; D is unresolved. The V gene's germline CDR1 is SNHLY and CDR2 FYNNEI. V was clipped by 8 bases and J by 1 base, with 14 bases between them. This CDR3 region has 14 residues. CDR3 in amino acids: CASRYSDPNTEAFF. As DNA, the CDR3 is TGTGCCAGCCGATACAGTGACCCGAACACTGAAGCTTTCTTT.